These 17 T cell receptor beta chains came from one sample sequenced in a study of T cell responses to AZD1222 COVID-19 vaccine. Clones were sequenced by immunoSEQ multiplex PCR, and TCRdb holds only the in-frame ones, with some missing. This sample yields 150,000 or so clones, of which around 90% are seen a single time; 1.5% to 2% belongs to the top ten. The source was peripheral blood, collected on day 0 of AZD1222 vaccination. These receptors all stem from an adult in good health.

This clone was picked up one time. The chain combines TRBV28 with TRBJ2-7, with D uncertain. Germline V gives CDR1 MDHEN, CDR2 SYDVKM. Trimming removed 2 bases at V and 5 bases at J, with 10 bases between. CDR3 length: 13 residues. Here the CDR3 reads CASSLGRINEQYF. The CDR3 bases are TGTGCCAGCAGTTTAGGCCGGATCAACGAGCAGTACTTC.

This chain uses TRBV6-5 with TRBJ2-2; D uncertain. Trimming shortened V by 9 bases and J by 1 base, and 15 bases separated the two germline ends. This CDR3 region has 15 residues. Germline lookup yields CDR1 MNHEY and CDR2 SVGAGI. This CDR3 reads CASVTEPQNTGELFF. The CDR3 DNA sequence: TGTGCCAGTGTAACGGAGCCCCAGAACACCGGGGAGCTGTTTTTT.

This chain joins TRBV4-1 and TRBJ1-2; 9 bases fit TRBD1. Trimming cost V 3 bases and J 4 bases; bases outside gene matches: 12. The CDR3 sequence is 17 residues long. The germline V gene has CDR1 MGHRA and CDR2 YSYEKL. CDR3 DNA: TGCGCCAGCAGCCATGCCGGGACAGGGCGTGTCGTCTATGGCTACACCTTC. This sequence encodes CASSHAGTGRVVYGYTF.

The CDR3 coding sequence is TGTGCCAGCAGCCAAGCGGGGGCTGGGCAAGAGACCCAGTACTTC. Translated, it gives CASSQAGAGQETQYF. The chain carries TRBV3-1 (or the pseudogene TRBV3-2) and TRBJ2-5; D possibly matches TRBD1 or TRBD2 (6 bases each). Trimming took off 1 base at V and 2 bases at J, with 11 bases between the two ends. Germline CDR1 LGHDT, CDR2 YNNKEL (reference sequence). The CDR3 is made up of 15 amino acids.

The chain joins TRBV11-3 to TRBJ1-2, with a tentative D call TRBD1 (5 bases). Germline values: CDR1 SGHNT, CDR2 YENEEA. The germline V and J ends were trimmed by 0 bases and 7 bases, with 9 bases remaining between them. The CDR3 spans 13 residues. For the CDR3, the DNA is TGTGCCAGCAGCTTAGAGGGAGGGGTTGGCTACACCTTC. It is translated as CASSLEGGVGYTF.

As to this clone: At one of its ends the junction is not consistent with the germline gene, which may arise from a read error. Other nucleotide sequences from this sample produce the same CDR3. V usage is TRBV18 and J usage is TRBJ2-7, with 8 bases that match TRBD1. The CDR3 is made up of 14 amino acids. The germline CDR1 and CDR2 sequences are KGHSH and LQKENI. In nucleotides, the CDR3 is TGTGCCAGCTCGCCACGGACAGGGACCTACGAGCAGTACTTC. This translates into CASSPRTGTYEQYF.

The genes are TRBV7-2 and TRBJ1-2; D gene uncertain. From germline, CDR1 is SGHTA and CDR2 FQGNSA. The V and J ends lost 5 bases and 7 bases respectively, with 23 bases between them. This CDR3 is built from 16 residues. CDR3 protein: CASSPDPAGGHLGYTF. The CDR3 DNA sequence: TGTGCCAGCAGCCCGGACCCGGCCGGAGGGCACCTTGGCTACACCTTC.

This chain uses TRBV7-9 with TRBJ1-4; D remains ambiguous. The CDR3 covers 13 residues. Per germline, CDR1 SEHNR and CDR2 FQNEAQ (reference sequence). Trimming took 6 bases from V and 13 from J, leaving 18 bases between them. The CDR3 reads CASSSEWVEGLFF. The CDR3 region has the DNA TGTGCCAGCAGTTCGGAATGGGTTGAGGGACTGTTTTTT.

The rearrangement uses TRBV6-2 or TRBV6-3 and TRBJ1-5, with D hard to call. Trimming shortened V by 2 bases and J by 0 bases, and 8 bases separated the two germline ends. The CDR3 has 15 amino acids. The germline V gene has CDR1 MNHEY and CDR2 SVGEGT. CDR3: CASSYAQYSNQPQHF. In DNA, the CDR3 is TGTGCCAGCAGTTACGCACAATATAGCAATCAGCCCCAGCATTTT.

In DNA form, the CDR3 reads TGCGCCAGCAGCCAACAAATTAACCGGGACGGAGGCTACGAGCAGTACTTC. Translating gives CASSQQINRDGGYEQYF. The rearrangement uses TRBV4-3 and TRBJ2-7; D is tentatively TRBD1 or TRBD2 (5 bases each). CDR3 length: 17 residues. CDR1 is LGHNA and CDR2 is YSLEER in the germline V gene. Between the trimmed V and J ends, which lost 2 bases and 3 bases, there was a span of 20 bases.

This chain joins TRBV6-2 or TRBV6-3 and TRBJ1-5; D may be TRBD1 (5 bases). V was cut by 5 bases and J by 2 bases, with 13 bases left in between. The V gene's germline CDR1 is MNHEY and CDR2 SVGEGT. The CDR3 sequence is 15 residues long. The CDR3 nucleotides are TGTGCCAGCAGTCGAGGGGTATCGGGCAATCAGCCCCAGCATTTT. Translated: CASSRGVSGNQPQHF.

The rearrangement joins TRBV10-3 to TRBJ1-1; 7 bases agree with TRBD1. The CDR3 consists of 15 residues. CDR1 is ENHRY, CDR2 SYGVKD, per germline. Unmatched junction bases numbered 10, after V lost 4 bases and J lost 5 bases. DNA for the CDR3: TGTGCCATCAGTGCGGCCCAGGGCAGGGGGACTGAAGCTTTCTTT. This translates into CAISAAQGRGTEAFF.

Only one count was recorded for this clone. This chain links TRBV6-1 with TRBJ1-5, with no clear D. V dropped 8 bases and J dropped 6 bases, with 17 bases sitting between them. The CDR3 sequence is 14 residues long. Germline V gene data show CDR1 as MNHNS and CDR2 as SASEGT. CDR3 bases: TGTGCCAGCCAACGAGAGGGTGGTGGTCAGCCCCAGCATTTT. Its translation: CASQREGGGQPQHF.

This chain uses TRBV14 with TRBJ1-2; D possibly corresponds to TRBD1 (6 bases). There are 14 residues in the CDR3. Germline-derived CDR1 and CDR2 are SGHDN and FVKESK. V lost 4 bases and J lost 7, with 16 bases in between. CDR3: CASSRTQGGPGYTF. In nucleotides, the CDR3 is TGTGCCAGCAGCCGTACACAGGGCGGTCCTGGCTACACCTTC.

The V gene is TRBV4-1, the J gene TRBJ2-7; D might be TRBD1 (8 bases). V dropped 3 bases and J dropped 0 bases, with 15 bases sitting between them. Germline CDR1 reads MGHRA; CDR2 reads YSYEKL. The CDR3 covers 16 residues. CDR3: CASSQPQGGISYEQYF. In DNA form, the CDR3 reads TGCGCCAGCAGCCAGCCACAGGGGGGGATCTCCTACGAGCAGTACTTC.

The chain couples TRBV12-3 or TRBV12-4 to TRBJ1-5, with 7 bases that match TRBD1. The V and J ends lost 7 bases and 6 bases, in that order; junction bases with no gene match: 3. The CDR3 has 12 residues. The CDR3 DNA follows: TGTGCCAGCAAGGGGGCCTCTCAGCCCCAGCATTTT. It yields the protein CASKGASQPQHF.

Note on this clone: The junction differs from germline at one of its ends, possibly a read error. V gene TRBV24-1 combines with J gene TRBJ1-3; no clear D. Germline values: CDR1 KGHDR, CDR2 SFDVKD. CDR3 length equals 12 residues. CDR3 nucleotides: TGTGCCACCAGTGATTTTGGATACACCATATATTTT. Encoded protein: CATSDFGYTIYF.